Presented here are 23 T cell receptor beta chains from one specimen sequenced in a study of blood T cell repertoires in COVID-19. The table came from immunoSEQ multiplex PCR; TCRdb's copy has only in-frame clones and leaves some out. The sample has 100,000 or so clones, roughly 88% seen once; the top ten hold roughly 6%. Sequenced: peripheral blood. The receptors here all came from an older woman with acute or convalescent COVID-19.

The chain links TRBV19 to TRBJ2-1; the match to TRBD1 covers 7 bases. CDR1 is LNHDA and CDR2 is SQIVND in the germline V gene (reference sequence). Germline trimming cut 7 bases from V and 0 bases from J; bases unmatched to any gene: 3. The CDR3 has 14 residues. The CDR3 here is CASMAGGSYNEQFF. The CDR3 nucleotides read TGTGCCAGTATGGCAGGGGGCTCCTACAATGAGCAGTTCTTC.

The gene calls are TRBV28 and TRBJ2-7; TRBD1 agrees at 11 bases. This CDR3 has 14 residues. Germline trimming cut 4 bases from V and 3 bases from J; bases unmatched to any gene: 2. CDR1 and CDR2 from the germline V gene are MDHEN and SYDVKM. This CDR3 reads CASSSGTGGYEQYF. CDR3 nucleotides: TGTGCCAGCAGTTCCGGGACAGGGGGCTACGAGCAGTACTTC.

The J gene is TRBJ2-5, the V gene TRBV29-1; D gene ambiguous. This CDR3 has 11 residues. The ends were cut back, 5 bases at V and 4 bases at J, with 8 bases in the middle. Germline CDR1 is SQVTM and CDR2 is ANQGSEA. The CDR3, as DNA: TGCAGCGTTCTTAGCTTAGAGACCCAGTACTTC. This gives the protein CSVLSLETQYF.

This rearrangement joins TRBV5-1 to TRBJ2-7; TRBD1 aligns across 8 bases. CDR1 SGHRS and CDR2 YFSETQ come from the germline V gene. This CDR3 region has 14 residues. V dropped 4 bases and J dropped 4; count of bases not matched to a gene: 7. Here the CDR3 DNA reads TGCGCCAGCAGCGCCAACGGACAGGGTTACGAGCAGTACTTC. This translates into CASSANGQGYEQYF.

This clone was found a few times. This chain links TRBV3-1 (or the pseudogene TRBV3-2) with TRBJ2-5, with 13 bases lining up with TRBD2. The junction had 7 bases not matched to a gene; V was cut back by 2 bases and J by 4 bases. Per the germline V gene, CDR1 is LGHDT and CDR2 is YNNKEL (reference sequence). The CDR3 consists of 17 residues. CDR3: CASSQPGGLAGPETQYF. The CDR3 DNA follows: TGTGCCAGCAGCCAACCGGGGGGACTAGCGGGACCAGAGACCCAGTACTTC.

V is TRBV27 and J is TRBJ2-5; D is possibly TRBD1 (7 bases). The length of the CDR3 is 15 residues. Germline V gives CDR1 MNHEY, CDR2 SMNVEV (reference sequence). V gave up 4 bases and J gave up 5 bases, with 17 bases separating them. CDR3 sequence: CASSYYGQAGETQYF. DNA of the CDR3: TGTGCCAGCAGTTACTACGGACAGGCGGGGGAGACCCAGTACTTC.

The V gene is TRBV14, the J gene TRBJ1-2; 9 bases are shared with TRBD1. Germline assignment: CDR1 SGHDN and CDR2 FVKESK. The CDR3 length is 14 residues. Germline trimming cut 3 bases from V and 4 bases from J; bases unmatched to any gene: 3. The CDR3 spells CASSHSTGGYGYTF. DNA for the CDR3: TGTGCCAGCAGCCATTCGACAGGGGGCTATGGCTACACCTTC.

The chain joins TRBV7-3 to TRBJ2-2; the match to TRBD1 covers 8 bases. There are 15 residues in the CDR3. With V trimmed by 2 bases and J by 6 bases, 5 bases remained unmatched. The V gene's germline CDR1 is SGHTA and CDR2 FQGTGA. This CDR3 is CASSLYGQGPGELFF. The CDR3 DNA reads TGTGCCAGCAGCTTATATGGACAGGGCCCCGGGGAGCTGTTTTTT.

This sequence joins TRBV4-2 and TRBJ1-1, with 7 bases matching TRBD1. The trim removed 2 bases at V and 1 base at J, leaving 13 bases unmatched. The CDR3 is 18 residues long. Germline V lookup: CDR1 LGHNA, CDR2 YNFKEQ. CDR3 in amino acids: CASSQPTGASLGNTEAFF. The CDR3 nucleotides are TGTGCCAGCAGCCAACCAACAGGGGCCTCATTGGGGAACACTGAAGCTTTCTTT.

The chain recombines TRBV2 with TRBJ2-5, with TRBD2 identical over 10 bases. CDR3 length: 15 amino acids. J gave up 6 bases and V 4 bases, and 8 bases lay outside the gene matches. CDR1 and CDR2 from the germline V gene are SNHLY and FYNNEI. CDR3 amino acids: CASSVASGSGKTQYF. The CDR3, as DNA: TGTGCCAGCAGTGTCGCTAGCGGGAGCGGGAAGACCCAGTACTTC.

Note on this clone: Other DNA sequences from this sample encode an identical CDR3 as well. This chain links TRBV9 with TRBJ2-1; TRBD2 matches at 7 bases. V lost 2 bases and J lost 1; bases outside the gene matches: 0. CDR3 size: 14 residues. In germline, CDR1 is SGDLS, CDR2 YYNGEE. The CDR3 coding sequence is TGTGCCAGCAGCGTGGGGGGGTCCTACAATGAGCAGTTCTTC. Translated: CASSVGGSYNEQFF.

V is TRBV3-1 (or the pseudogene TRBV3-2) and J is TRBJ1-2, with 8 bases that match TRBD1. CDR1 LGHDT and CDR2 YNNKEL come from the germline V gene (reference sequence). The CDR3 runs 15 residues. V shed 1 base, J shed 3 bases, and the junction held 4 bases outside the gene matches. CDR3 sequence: CASSQGQGSHYGYTF. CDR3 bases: TGTGCCAGCAGCCAAGGACAGGGGTCACACTATGGCTACACCTTC.

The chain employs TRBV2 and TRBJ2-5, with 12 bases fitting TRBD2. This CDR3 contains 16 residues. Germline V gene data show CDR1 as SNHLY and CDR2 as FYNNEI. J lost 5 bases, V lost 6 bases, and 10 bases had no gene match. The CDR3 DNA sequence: TGTGCCAGCAGCCTAGAATCCGGACTAGCGGGGGAGACCCAGTACTTC. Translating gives CASSLESGLAGETQYF.

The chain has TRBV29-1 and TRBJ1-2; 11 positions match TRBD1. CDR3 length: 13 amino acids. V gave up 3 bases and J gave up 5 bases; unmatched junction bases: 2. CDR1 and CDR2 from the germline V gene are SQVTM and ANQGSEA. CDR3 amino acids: CSVDGTGGYGYTF. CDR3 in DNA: TGCAGCGTTGATGGGACAGGGGGATATGGCTACACCTTC.

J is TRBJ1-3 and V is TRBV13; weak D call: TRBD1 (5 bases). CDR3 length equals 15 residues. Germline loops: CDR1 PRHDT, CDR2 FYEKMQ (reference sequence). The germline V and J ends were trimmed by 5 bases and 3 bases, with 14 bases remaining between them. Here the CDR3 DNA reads TGTGCCAGCAGCCCAAGCCAGGGAAGTGGAAACACCATATATTTT. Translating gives CASSPSQGSGNTIYF. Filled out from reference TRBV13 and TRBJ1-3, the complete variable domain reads AAGVIQSPRHLIKEKRETATLKCYPIPRHDTVYWYQQGPGQDPQFLISFYEKMQSDKGSIPDRFSAQQFSDYHSELNMSSLELGDSALYFCASSPSQGSGNTIYFGEGSWLTVV.

This chain's CDR3 is CAATIDFTDTQYF. Written as DNA, the CDR3 is TGTGCCGCGACCATTGACTTCACAGATACGCAGTATTTT. The chain recombines TRBV12-3 or TRBV12-4 with TRBJ2-3; D remains unclear. The V and J ends lost 11 bases and 2 bases respectively, with 14 bases between them. This CDR3 has 13 residues.

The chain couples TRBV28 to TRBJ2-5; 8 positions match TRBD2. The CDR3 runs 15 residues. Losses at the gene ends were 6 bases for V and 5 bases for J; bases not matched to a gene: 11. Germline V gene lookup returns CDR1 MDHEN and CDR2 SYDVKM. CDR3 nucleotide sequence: TGTGCCAGCAGATCCGTGGGAGCGGGAGAGGAGACCCAGTACTTC. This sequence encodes CASRSVGAGEETQYF.

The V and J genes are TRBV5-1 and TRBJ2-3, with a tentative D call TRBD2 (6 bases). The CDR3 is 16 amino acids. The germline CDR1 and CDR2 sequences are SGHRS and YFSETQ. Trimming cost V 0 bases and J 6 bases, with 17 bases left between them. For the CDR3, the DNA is TGCGCCAGCAGCTTGGGGGCGGGAACCTTGAAGGATACGCAGTATTTT. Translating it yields CASSLGAGTLKDTQYF.

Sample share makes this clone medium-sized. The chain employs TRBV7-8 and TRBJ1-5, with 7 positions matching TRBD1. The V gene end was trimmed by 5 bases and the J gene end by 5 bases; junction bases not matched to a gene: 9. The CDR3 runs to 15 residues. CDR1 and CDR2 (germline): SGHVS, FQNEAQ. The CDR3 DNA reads TGTGCCAGCAGCAGGTACAGGGGTCGGTATCAGCCCCAGCATTTT. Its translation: CASSRYRGRYQPQHF.

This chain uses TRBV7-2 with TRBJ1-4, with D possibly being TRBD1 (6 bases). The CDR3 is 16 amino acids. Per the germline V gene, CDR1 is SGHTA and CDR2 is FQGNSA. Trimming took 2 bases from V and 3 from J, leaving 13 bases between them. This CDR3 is CASSLRGRGPNEKLFF. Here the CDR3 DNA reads TGTGCCAGCAGCTTACGGGGGCGGGGGCCTAATGAAAAACTGTTTTTT. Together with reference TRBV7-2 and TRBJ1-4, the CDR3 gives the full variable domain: GAGVSQSPSNKVTEKGKDVELRCDPISGHTALYWYRQSLGQGLEFLIYFQGNSAPDKSGLPSDRFSAERTGGSVSTLTIQRTQQEDSAVYLCASSLRGRGPNEKLFFGSGTQLSVL.

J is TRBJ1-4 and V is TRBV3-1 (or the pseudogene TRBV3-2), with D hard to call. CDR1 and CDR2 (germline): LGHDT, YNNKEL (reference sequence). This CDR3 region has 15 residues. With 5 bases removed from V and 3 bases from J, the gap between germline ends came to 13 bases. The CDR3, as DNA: TGTGCCAGCAGCGTAGCTACTGAGGCTAATGAAAAACTGTTTTTT. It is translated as CASSVATEANEKLFF.

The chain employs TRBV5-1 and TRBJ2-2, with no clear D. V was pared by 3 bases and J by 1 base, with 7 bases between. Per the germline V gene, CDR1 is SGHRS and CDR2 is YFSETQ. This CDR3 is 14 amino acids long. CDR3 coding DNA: TGCGCCAGCAGCTCCCCGGTGAACACCGGGGAGCTGTTTTTT. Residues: CASSSPVNTGELFF.

For the CDR3, the DNA is TGTGCCAGCAGTGATTTCTGGCTAGCGGGATACACCGGGGAGCTGTTTTTT. Protein sequence: CASSDFWLAGYTGELFF. This chain joins TRBV2 and TRBJ2-2; TRBD2 matches 9 bases. The V gene's germline CDR1 is SNHLY and CDR2 FYNNEI. This CDR3 has 17 residues. V dropped 3 bases and J dropped 3; count of bases not matched to a gene: 8.